This T cell receptor (beta chain) came from a study of blood T cell repertoires in COVID-19 (dated by TCRdb to 2020 to 2021). Regarding the complete study: Samples from collaborators originated in the United States, Italy and Spain and spanned both the acute and convalescent phases of COVID-19. The prospective study material was composed of cDNA or gDNA derived from T cells, B-cell-depleted T cells, or PBMCs. Deeply sampled blood TCRbeta repertoires from subjects exposed to, actively infected with, or recovered from COVID-19 were included in the dataset. A freely available public database, intended as a resource for researchers studying the immune response to SARS-CoV-2, is where the repertoires were released. The samples were drawn from two sources: the first 160 participants of the ongoing ImmuneRACE study, and 1,200 or so subjects contributed by 6 global collaborators. The sample metadata nearly always contained a de-identified subject ID, COVID-19 status, age in years and sex. Where HLA class I and class II types were available, the types were taken from metadata supplied by the sample provider, not from assay-based typing. The full study reports these points: The quantity of clinical and demographic metadata differed by source and by participant and was supplied without curation.

TCRbeta CDR3 regions were amplified from genomic DNA using the immunoSEQ Assay, a bias-controlled multiplex PCR. Processing in the source paper ran as follows. Nucleated cell counts per sample were estimated from amplification of reference gene primers within the assay. Sequence reads were collapsed and filtered to measure the absolute abundance of every unique TCRbeta CDR3 rearrangement. Productive Simpson clonality was computed per sample as the square root of Simpson's diversity index over productive rearrangements. The clones in this table, taken by TCRdb from immuneACCESS, are in-frame only. Not every clone is retained; where verified, under half of the shortfall comes from an unresolved V gene, and the cause of the rest is unknown. V and J calls and clone size are copied from that table; D and trimming were computed from the DNA. For this sample the table gives hundreds of thousands of clones, of which about 88% were detected only once. The leading ten clones occupy approximately 7.4% of the sample.

Turning to this clone: This clone's antigen is unknown. Base qualities were left out, and no much larger clone turns up one base away.

In Seattle, one collaborating source enrolled patients while the infection was active and tracked those patients longitudinally over the course of disease. Whole blood was collected in K2EDTA tubes by collaborating institutions according to the institutions' own protocols. For TCRbeta analysis, collaborators shipped samples as frozen whole blood, isolated PBMCs, or DNA extracted from either of those sample types. The CDR3 numbers 14 residues from cysteine through phenylalanine. Only the CDR3 DNA stays, 42 bases, in frame from base 1. At the junction V is shortened by 3 bases and J by 5 bases, with 11 bases in between. The germline V gene (reference sequence) yields MNHEY for CDR1 and SMNVEV for CDR2.

The rearrangement joined TRBV27 to TRBJ1-5, with the D gene too uncertain to name. This sequence originates from a woman in her seventies with COVID-19, enrolled during active disease. The specimen sequenced was peripheral blood. CDR3 region: CASSFWGVDQPQHF. The bases are TGTGCCAGCAGTTTTTGGGGAGTTGATCAGCCCCAGCATTTT.